The 20 T cell receptor beta chains below come from one sample, sequenced in a study of read filtering for tumor transcriptome and immune sequencing (dated by TCRdb to the early 2020s). Reads for this sample came from an Illumina HiSeq 4000. TCR libraries were built from about 420 ng RNA with the Immunoverse kit, using molecular barcoded adaptors covering alpha/delta and beta/gamma chains. TCRdb ran its own pipeline on the public reads, namely fastp trimming at Q25 and MiXCR clone calling, and kept in-frame beta chains. Rows are combined by CDR3 protein, so each entry shows the most common genes and DNA. The sample table records around 30,000 distinct CDR3 sequences; roughly 20% of these occur just once. The ten largest make up under 20% of the sample. The sequencing sample was made of a population of CD138-negative cells sorted from bone marrow. The meaning of the sample's cell subset or site label: bone marrow mononuclear cells depleted of CD138+ plasma/myeloma cells by negative magnetic selection. The source of these receptors is a donor aged 40 or over with multiple myeloma.

This clonotype was recorded a few times. The V and J genes are TRBV4-1 and TRBJ2-1; 13 bases align to TRBD2. Germline V CDR1 and CDR2: MGHRA, YSYEKL. The CDR3 is made up of 19 amino acids. With 0 bases clipped from V and 7 bases from J, the junction kept 12 bases outside the gene matches. In DNA, the CDR3 is TGCGCCAGCAGCCAAGATACGTTTCGGACTAGCGGGAGTCTAAATGAGCAGTTCTTC. This gives the protein CASSQDTFRTSGSLNEQFF.

This clonotype was recorded many times. V is TRBV18 and J is TRBJ2-7; D is possibly TRBD2 (6 bases). Trimming left V 2 bases short and J 9 bases short, with 23 bases between. The CDR3 is made up of 16 amino acids. Germline CDR1 reads KGHSH; CDR2 reads LQKENI. Here the CDR3 DNA reads TGTGCCAGCTCACCAGTTCCCTCCGGGGCCCGAGCGGGGCAGTACTTC. It yields the protein CASSPVPSGARAGQYF.

There are many counts of this clonotype. The chain has TRBV28 and TRBJ1-5; D is unclear. The CDR3 covers 15 residues. Germline V gene lookup returns CDR1 MDHEN and CDR2 SYDVKM. The V gene lost 5 bases and the J gene lost 0 bases, with 11 bases spanning the gap. This CDR3 reads CASSLQLVSNQPQHF. The CDR3 DNA sequence: TGTGCCAGCAGTCTACAATTGGTTAGCAATCAGCCCCAGCATTTT.

This clonotype was recorded many times. The chain has TRBV6-6 and TRBJ2-1; TRBD2 agrees at 9 bases. Germline-derived CDR1 and CDR2 are MNHNY and SVGAGI (reference sequence). CDR3 size: 15 residues. The ends lost 7 bases at V and 5 bases at J; junction bases unmatched: 9. CDR3 nucleotides: TGTGCCAGCATCCAACCTCTAGCGGGGAACAATGAGCAGTTCTTC. The encoded protein is CASIQPLAGNNEQFF.

The chain combines TRBV20-1 with TRBJ2-3, with 8 bases matching TRBD2. There are 14 residues in the CDR3. V trimming: 2 bases; J trimming: 0 bases; junction bases outside the gene matches: 1. Looked up from germline, CDR1 is DFQATT and CDR2 is SNEGSKA (reference sequence). The CDR3 is CSARTSGSTDTQYF. The DNA of the CDR3 is TGCAGTGCTAGAACTAGCGGTAGCACAGATACGCAGTATTTT.

Note on this clonotype: One end of the junction fails to match germline, which may point to a read error. The chain couples TRBV12-3 or TRBV12-4 to TRBJ1-2; no reliable D call. The CDR3 totals 13 residues. The CDR3 loop is CASSLGPGKGYNF. The CDR3 DNA follows: TGTGCCAGCAGTTTAGGTCCGGGCAAGGGCTACAACTTC.

There are many counts of this clonotype. One end of the junction does not line up with germline, which may come from a read error. V is TRBV5-4 and J is TRBJ2-1; D may be TRBD2 (5 bases). This CDR3 is 14 amino acids long. CDR1 and CDR2 from the germline V gene are SGHNT and YYREEE (reference sequence). CDR3 protein: CASSLDFSYNEQFF. Written as DNA, the CDR3 is TGTGCCAGCAGTTTGGACTTCTCCTACAATGAGCAGTTCTTC.

The gene calls are TRBV20-1 and TRBJ2-5; D is undetermined. This CDR3 spans 12 amino acids. The germline V and J ends were trimmed by 5 bases and 4 bases, with 11 bases remaining between them. CDR1 and CDR2 (germline): DFQATT, SNEGSKA (reference sequence). CDR3 protein: CSAGRLGETQYF. The CDR3 nucleotides read TGCAGTGCTGGAAGGCTGGGAGAGACCCAGTACTTC.

This clonotype occurred many times. This chain uses TRBV7-2 with TRBJ1-6, with a weak D call TRBD1 (5 bases). V was pared by 2 bases and J by 10 bases, with 15 bases between. Germline V gene sequence: CDR1 SGHTA, CDR2 FQGNSA. This CDR3 has 15 residues. CDR3 DNA sequence: TGTGCCAGCAGCTTAATAGGGGCTTCAGTCTCACCCCTCCACTTT. It specifies CASSLIGASVSPLHF. The full variable domain, its missing parts supplied by reference TRBV7-2 and TRBJ1-6, is GAGVSQSPSNKVTEKGKDVELRCDPISGHTALYWYRQSLGQGLEFLIYFQGNSAPDKSGLPSDRFSAERTGGSVSTLTIQRTQQEDSAVYLCASSLIGASVSPLHFGNGTRLTVT.

A word on this clonotype: This may be a read error: a much more frequent sequence differs by one nucleotide. V and J are TRBV29-1 and TRBJ1-1; TRBD1 matches at 8 bases. Germline assignment: CDR1 SQVTM and CDR2 ANQGSEA. CDR3 size: 13 residues. CDR3 residues: CSVTGTGNTVAFF. DNA of the CDR3: TGCAGCGTTACCGGGACAGGTAACACTGTAGCTTTCTTT.

This clonotype occurred a few times. The chain joins TRBV28 to TRBJ2-1, with TRBD2 matching 12 bases. This CDR3 contains 19 residues. Germline CDR1 reads MDHEN; CDR2 reads SYDVKM. The ends lost 3 bases at V and 7 bases at J; junction bases unmatched: 16. CDR3: CASSLTSGRVGYRSNEQFF. As DNA, the CDR3 is TGTGCCAGCAGTTTGACTAGCGGGAGAGTGGGGTACAGGTCAAATGAGCAGTTCTTC.

As to this clonotype: With a far larger clone one base away, a read error is the likely cause. This chain connects TRBV3-1 to TRBJ1-4; 13 bases match TRBD2. The DNA end lines up better with TRBJ2-3; the J call may be wrong. The CDR3 contains 16 residues. The germline V gene encodes CDR1 LGHDT and CDR2 YNNKEL (reference sequence). The CDR3 DNA is TGTGCCAGCAACCCAGCGGGACTAGCGGGGACAGATGCGCAGTATTTT. This encodes CASNPAGLAGTDAQYF.

This clonotype was detected many times. The rearrangement links TRBV28 to TRBJ1-4; 7 positions agree with TRBD1. CDR3 length: 15 residues. Germline values: CDR1 MDHEN, CDR2 SYDVKM. Trimming at V came to 6 bases and at J to 4 bases, leaving 8 bases not matched to a gene. CDR3 protein: CASSSRQGSNEKLFF. CDR3 sequence (DNA): TGTGCCAGCAGCTCCAGACAGGGTAGTAATGAAAAACTGTTTTTT.

Note on this clonotype: Just one base apart from a much larger clone, this may be a read error. V and J are TRBV12-3 or TRBV12-4 and TRBJ1-1, with 9 bases aligning to TRBD1. V trimming: 8 bases; J trimming: 1 base; junction bases outside the gene matches: 8. The CDR3 has 15 residues. The CDR3 loop reads CASGPRTGENTEAFF. CDR3 nucleotide sequence: TGTGCCAGCGGTCCCCGGACAGGGGAGAACACTGAAGCTTTCTTT.

Many counts were recorded for this clonotype. The chain carries TRBV11-2 and TRBJ1-1; D uncertain. This CDR3 region has 12 residues. Trimming removed 5 bases at V and 8 bases at J, with 12 bases between. CDR1 is SGHAT, CDR2 FQNNGV, per germline. The CDR3 protein is CASSHGGLEAFF. The CDR3 DNA reads as TGTGCCAGCAGCCATGGCGGCTTGGAAGCTTTCTTT.

The table lists this clonotype with many counts. A much larger clonotype is one base distant, so this may be a read error. This chain uses TRBV29-1 with TRBJ1-1; D gene unclear. Germline V gene data show CDR1 as SQVTM and CDR2 as ANQGSEA. The CDR3 contains 13 residues. The V and J ends lost 2 bases and 0 bases respectively, with 7 bases between them. CDR3 nucleotides: TGCAGCGTTGAATCTGGGCTGAACACTGAAGCTTTCTTT. Its protein product is CSVESGLNTEAFF.

In this sample, this clonotype turned up many times. The chain combines TRBV4-1 with TRBJ2-5; D may be TRBD2 (6 bases). Germline V gene data show CDR1 as MGHRA and CDR2 as YSYEKL. The CDR3 totals 16 residues. Trimming took 0 bases from V and 3 from J, leaving 14 bases between them. The CDR3 DNA is TGCGCCAGCAGCCAAGAGTTTTTTGCGGGGAAAGAGACCCAGTACTTC. Its protein product is CASSQEFFAGKETQYF.

This clonotype has ten or more counts. V usage is TRBV3-1 and J usage is TRBJ1-1; D might be TRBD1 (6 bases). Germline CDR1 LGHDT, CDR2 YNNKEL (reference sequence). This CDR3 is 14 amino acids long. The V end was cut by 4 bases, the J end by 1 base, with 10 bases between. The CDR3 coding sequence is TGTGCCAGCAGCCCACGGGGGGCGAACACTGAAGCTTTCTTT. Protein product: CASSPRGANTEAFF.

Remarks on this clonotype: A much larger clone differs from this one at a single base, so this may be a read error. A read error is likely, as this CDR3 ends without the conserved phenylalanine or tryptophan. V is TRBV5-1 and J is TRBJ1-1; a possible D gene is TRBD1 (6 bases). The ends were cut back, 4 bases at V and 0 bases at J, with 19 bases in the middle. Germline CDR1 reads SGHRS; CDR2 reads YFSETQ. The CDR3 sequence is 17 residues long. Here the CDR3 DNA reads TGCGCCAGCAGCGATGGGGATACAGGGACCCTGAACACTGAAGCTTTCTTA. Residues: CASSDGDTGTLNTEAFL.

As for this clonotype: This could be a read error, since a much larger clone is one nucleotide away. This is likely a read error, given that the CDR3 carries no conserved phenylalanine or tryptophan at its end. The chain couples TRBV27 to TRBJ1-1; D remains ambiguous. There are 13 residues in the CDR3. V gave up 4 bases and J gave up 3 bases, with 9 bases separating them. Germline assignment: CDR1 MNHEY and CDR2 SMNVEV (reference sequence). This chain's CDR3 is CASSSGADTEAFL. CDR3 sequence (DNA): TGTGCCAGCAGTTCGGGTGCGGACACTGAAGCTTTCCTT.